This T cell receptor (beta chain) comes out of a study of regulatory T cells in long-lasting Graves disease. There are many counts of this clonotype. Its antigen is not identified. Study-wide findings and caveats: Accuracy was perhaps lowered by the small sample size.

The time point: newly diagnosed GD, antithyroid drugs for less than 3 months. The authors made the TCR library using RNA they extracted from PBMCs. The authors built TCR beta libraries using iRepertoire HTBI primers and Arm-PCR of CDR3 regions. Each CDR3 protein is one row after TCRdb ran MiXCR on the multiplex PCR reads. Here the sample spans hundreds of thousands of distinct CDR3 sequences, 16% being singletons. A further study also used this sample, focusing on T cells in Graves' hyperthyroidism and ophthalmopathy.

Sequences were derived from peripheral blood mononuclear cells (PBMCs), sampled at new diagnosis, from a patient treated with antithyroid drugs. This TCR was sampled from a woman aged 25 to 39 with Graves disease.

Written as DNA, the CDR3 is TGCAGTGCGGGACGGGGTTTCACGAACACTGAAGCTTTCTTT. As protein: CSAGRGFTNTEAFF. The chain is built from TRBV20-1 and TRBJ1-1; a possible D gene is TRBD1 (5 bases). The length of the CDR3 is 14 residues. The germline gives CDR1 DFQATT, CDR2 SNEGSKA (reference sequence). V was trimmed by 6 bases and J by 1 base, leaving 15 bases between them.